This T cell receptor (beta chain) derives from a study of T cell repertoires in cytomegalovirus infection. This clonotype was recorded only once. A read error may be the cause here, since a much bigger clone is one base away. V dropped 4 bases and J dropped 9; count of bases not matched to a gene: 9. The CDR3 covers 14 residues. Germline CDR1 MNHEY, CDR2 SMNVEV (reference sequence). TCRdb called the reads again in MiXCR, with one record for every CDR3 protein. Of fewer than 550,000 distinct CDR3 sequences in the sample, about 11% were seen once. The receptor was isolated from a human donor in good health (CMV status not recorded). Some clones in this sample may be carry-over from other donors' samples. The J gene is TRBJ1-5, the V gene TRBV27, with 7 positions matching TRBD1. The sample comprised PBMCs. The CDR3: CASSSDHRGGPQHF. CDR3 DNA sequence: TGTGCCAGCAGTTCAGACCACAGGGGCGGGCCCCAGCATTTT.